This TCR beta chain was profiled in a study of technical replicates of blood from a few donors. Measured with immunoSEQ multiplex PCR; TCRdb has only the in-frame clones, and not every one. This table holds 72,000 or so clones, about 90% found once. CDR3 length: 16 amino acids. With 3 bases removed from V and 2 bases from J, the gap between germline ends came to 14 bases. From germline, CDR1 is KGHSH and CDR2 LQKENI. The TCR originated in a human donor in good health. The V and J genes are TRBV18 and TRBJ1-5; tentatively, D is TRBD1 (5 bases). Sequenced sample: T cells isolated from PBMCs. CDR3: CASSPIRGPGNQPQHF. CDR3 DNA sequence: TGTGCCAGCTCACCTATAAGGGGTCCAGGCAATCAGCCCCAGCATTTT.